A selection of T cell receptor beta chains follows, all from one sample in a study of blood T cell repertoires in COVID-19. The assay was immunoSEQ multiplex PCR, and TCRdb's table has in-frame clones only and misses some. The sample lists hundreds of thousands of clones, just over 85% occurring once. The sample comprised peripheral blood. These receptors all stem from a woman between 25 and 40 years old with active or convalescent COVID-19. Each CDR3 is given with its conserved first and last residue. A D gene is named only where the DNA matches it firmly. Clone size, where shown, is once, few, many, or a class for clones that have expanded.

size	D	V	J	DNA	CDR3
-	-	TRBV7-9	TRBJ2-3	TGTGCCAGCAGCCCTTTCGGGGGCACAGATACGCAGTATTTT	CASSPFGGTDTQYF
-	TRBD1	TRBV5-3	TRBJ1-2	TGTGCCAGAAGCAAGAGGACAGGGATCAACTATGGCTACACCTTC	CARSKRTGINYGYTF
-	-	TRBV11-2	TRBJ2-1	TGTGCCAGCAGCTTAGATCGCGTGGGGACAGAGCAGTTCTTC	CASSLDRVGTEQFF
-	TRBD2	TRBV5-1	TRBJ2-3	TGCGCCAGCAGCTTGATATCGGGAGGGCCGACAGATACGCAGTATTTT	CASSLISGGPTDTQYF
few	-	TRBV20-1	TRBJ1-5	TGCAGTGCTAGTCTGGGGGGGTCCCAGCATTTT	CSASLGGSQHF
-	-	TRBV6-5	TRBJ2-6	TGTGCCAGCAGGAGGATAGCCACTGGGGCCAACGTCCTGACTTTC	CASRRIATGANVLTF
-	-	TRBV6-5	TRBJ1-1	TGTGCCAGCAGTTACAGGGGGAAGAGGACTGAAGCTTTCTTT	CASSYRGKRTEAFF
-	TRBD1	TRBV27	TRBJ2-7	TGTGCCAGCAGTTTCAGGGGACAGGTCTCCTACGAGCAGTACTTC	CASSFRGQVSYEQYF
-	-	TRBV6-4	TRBJ1-5	TGTGCCAGCAGTGCCGACAGGATGACTCAGCCCCAGCATTTT	CASSADRMTQPQHF
-	TRBD1	TRBV4-2	TRBJ1-2	TGTGCCAGCAGCCAAGGACAGGGTTACTTGGGCTACACCTTC	CASSQGQGYLGYTF
-	TRBD2	TRBV28	TRBJ2-2	TGTGCCAGCAGTACCATTAGACTAGCGGGAGAAGGAAACACCGGGGAGCTGTTTTTT	CASSTIRLAGEGNTGELFF
-	TRBD1	TRBV20-1	TRBJ2-7	TGCAGTGCTAGTGGACAGGGAAGCTCCTACGAGCAGTACTTC	CSASGQGSSYEQYF
-	TRBD1	TRBV12-3/TRBV12-4	TRBJ2-3	TGTGCCAGCAGCCTGGGACAGCCTACGCAGTATTTT	CASSLGQPTQYF
few	TRBD2	TRBV25-1	TRBJ2-7	TGTGCCAGCAGTGTGGAGCGGGGCTCCTACGAGCAGTACTTC	CASSVERGSYEQYF
-	-	TRBV9	TRBJ2-1	TGTGCCAGCAGTGACAGACAGGACTGGGTGGATGAGCAGTTCTTC	CASSDRQDWVDEQFF
-	TRBD2	TRBV27	TRBJ2-1	TGTGCCAGCAGCAGCGGGACTAGCGGCTGGAATGAGCAGTTCTTC	CASSSGTSGWNEQFF
-	-	TRBV19	TRBJ1-2	TGTGCCAGTAGTGACAGAGCGCGGTATGGCTACACCTTC	CASSDRARYGYTF
-	-	TRBV5-1	TRBJ2-3	TGCGCCAGCAGCACGTACCAGGGGGGACTCACAGATACGCAGTATTTT	CASSTYQGGLTDTQYF
-	TRBD1	TRBV2	TRBJ2-7	TGTGCCAGCCTGTGGACAGGGAGAACCTACGAGCAGTACTTC	CASLWTGRTYEQYF
-	-	TRBV18	TRBJ1-3	TGTGCCAGCTCACCTGGTCTAGGTGGAAACACCATATATTTT	CASSPGLGGNTIYF
-	-	TRBV6-5	TRBJ1-2	TGTGCCAGCAGTTACGGGGGGAACTATGGCTACACCTTC	CASSYGGNYGYTF
-	-	TRBV12-3/TRBV12-4	TRBJ2-3	TGTGCCAGCAGGGCGGGGCACACAGATACGCAGTATTTT	CASRAGHTDTQYF
few	TRBD2	TRBV5-1	TRBJ2-7	TGCGCCAGCAGCTTGGCCGCTAGCGGGAGTATTTACGAGCAGTACTTC	CASSLAASGSIYEQYF
-	TRBD1	TRBV15	TRBJ1-2	TGTGCCACCAGCAGAGCCGGGACAGGTGAAGGCTACACCTTC	CATSRAGTGEGYTF
-	-	TRBV6-1	TRBJ2-3	TGTGCCAGCAGTGGGATGCTCGGTCGGGGCACAGATACGCAGTATTTT	CASSGMLGRGTDTQYF
-	TRBD2	TRBV10-3	TRBJ2-7	TGTGCCATCAGTACGGGACTAGGAAAAACCTACGAGCAGTACTTC	CAISTGLGKTYEQYF
-	-	TRBV2	TRBJ2-4	TGTGCCAGCAGAGGGGACATTCAGTACTTC	CASRGDIQYF
-	-	TRBV28	TRBJ1-2	TGTGCCAGCAGTTTGTCGCAGTATAACTATGGCTACACCTTC	CASSLSQYNYGYTF
-	-	TRBV11-3	TRBJ1-2	TGTGCCAGCAGCTTAAAACAGGGAGTCGGCTACACCTTC	CASSLKQGVGYTF
-	-	TRBV14	TRBJ1-2	TGTGCCAGCAGCCAAACGTCAGGGGTTGGCTACACCTTC	CASSQTSGVGYTF
-	-	TRBV5-1	TRBJ1-3	TGCGCCAGCAGCCGGACAGACTCTGGAAACACCATATATTTT	CASSRTDSGNTIYF
-	TRBD1	TRBV6-2/TRBV6-3	TRBJ1-1	TGTGCCAGCAGTTACCCCAGGGGGGCAGCTGAAGCTTTCTTT	CASSYPRGAAEAFF
-	-	TRBV10-2	TRBJ2-1	TGCGCCAGCAGTGACCCCGGATCGTCTAGTCATTATGAGCAGTTCTTC	CASSDPGSSSHYEQFF
once	-	TRBV4-1	TRBJ1-2	TGCGCCAGCAGCCAAGCGGAGTTGGCCCCCCTTGGCTACACCTTC	CASSQAELAPLGYTF
-	-	TRBV4-2	TRBJ2-7	TGTGCCAGCAGCCAAGATGGAGGTTACGAGCAGTACTTC	CASSQDGGYEQYF
-	-	TRBV19	TRBJ1-1	TGTGCCAGTAGTATGAGGTCGGCCTTTAGGGAGGGCACTGAAGCTTTCTTT	CASSMRSAFREGTEAFF
-	TRBD1	TRBV5-6	TRBJ1-6	TGTGCCAGCAGCTGGGGACAGCTAAATTCACCCCTCCACTTT	CASSWGQLNSPLHF
-	TRBD1	TRBV4-1	TRBJ2-4	TGCGCCAGCAGCCTAAGCGCCCCCCGGGACAGGTCAAATTTTATAGCCAAAAACATTCAGTACTTC	CASSLSAPRDRSNFIAKNIQYF
-	TRBD2	TRBV19	TRBJ2-7	TGTGCCAGTAGTATCATGACTAGCGACGAGCAGTACTTC	CASSIMTSDEQYF
-	-	TRBV6-5	TRBJ1-1	TGTGCCAGCAGACGGTTGATGGACAAAGCTTTCTTT	CASRRLMDKAFF
-	-	TRBV6-1	TRBJ1-3	TGTGCCAGCAGTGAGTTCGGGGGGTCATCTTCTGGAAACACCATATATTTT	CASSEFGGSSSGNTIYF
-	-	TRBV6-5	TRBJ2-7	TGTGCCAGCAGTCTGGGAGGGGGGACATACTTC	CASSLGGGTYF